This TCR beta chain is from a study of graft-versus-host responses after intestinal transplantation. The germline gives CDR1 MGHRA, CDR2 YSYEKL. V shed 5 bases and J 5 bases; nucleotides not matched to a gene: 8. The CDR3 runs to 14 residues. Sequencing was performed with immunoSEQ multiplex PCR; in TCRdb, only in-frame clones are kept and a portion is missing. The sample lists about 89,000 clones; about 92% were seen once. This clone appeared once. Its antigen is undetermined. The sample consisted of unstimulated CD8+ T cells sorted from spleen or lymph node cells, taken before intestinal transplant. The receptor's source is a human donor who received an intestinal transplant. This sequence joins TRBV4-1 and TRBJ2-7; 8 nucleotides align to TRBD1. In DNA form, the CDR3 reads TGCGCCAGCAGCGGAGACGGACAGGGCCACGAGCAGTACTTC. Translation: CASSGDGQGHEQYF.